These 30 T cell receptor beta chains share one sample of origin, sequenced in a study of cytomegalovirus exposure and HLA in healthy donors. Use of 60 Vbeta and 13 Jbeta primers characterized the PCR. Here immunoSEQ multiplex PCR was the method, and the copy in TCRdb shows in-frame clones only, minus some. The top ten clones hold 6.4% of a sample with about 150,000 clones, roughly 84% of them seen once. The sequencing input was PBMCs. Receptor source: a man in his fifties or sixties in good health and CMV-seropositive.

This chain uses TRBV5-1 with TRBJ2-2; TRBD2 aligns across 9 bases. The CDR3 consists of 20 residues. The ends lost 3 bases at V and 0 bases at J; junction bases unmatched: 15. CDR1 and CDR2 from the germline V gene are SGHRS and YFSETQ. CDR3 loop: CASSSSSSGALLANTGELFF. In DNA, the CDR3 is TGCGCCAGCAGCTCGAGCTCTAGCGGGGCCCTCTTAGCGAACACCGGGGAGCTGTTTTTT. The variable domain in full, completed from reference TRBV5-1 and TRBJ2-2, reads KAGVTQTPRYLIKTRGQQVTLSCSPISGHRSVSWYQQTPGQGLQFLFEYFSETQRNKGNFPGRFSGRQFSNSRSEMNVSTLELGDSALYLCASSSSSSGALLANTGELFFGEGSRLTVL.

The rearrangement joins TRBV6-5 to TRBJ1-5; 9 bases line up with TRBD1. This CDR3 is 15 amino acids long. Germline V gene sequence: CDR1 MNHEY, CDR2 SVGAGI. Trimming removed 4 bases from V and 1 base from J; junction bases left unmatched: 2. The CDR3 nucleotides read TGTGCCAGCAGTTCCGACAGGGGGAGCAATCAGCCCCAGCATTTT. Amino acid sequence: CASSSDRGSNQPQHF.

The chain combines TRBV4-2 with TRBJ1-4; D is unclear. V was cut by 4 bases and J by 10 bases, with 13 bases left in between. This CDR3 has 13 residues. The germline CDR1 and CDR2 sequences are LGHNA and YNFKEQ. The CDR3 spells CASSPPEGGKLFF. The CDR3 DNA is TGTGCCAGCAGCCCCCCCGAGGGAGGAAAACTGTTTTTT.

The chain recombines TRBV2 with TRBJ1-2; a possible D gene is TRBD1 (5 bases). The length of the CDR3 is 13 residues. V was pared by 7 bases and J by 2 bases, with 11 bases between. The germline gives CDR1 SNHLY, CDR2 FYNNEI. DNA of the CDR3: TGTGCCAGCAAGGCGACAGCGAACTATGGCTACACCTTC. Protein: CASKATANYGYTF.

This clone has only a few counts. This chain uses TRBV9 with TRBJ2-2, with D unresolved. V was trimmed by 1 base and J by 0 bases, leaving 7 bases between them. CDR1 and CDR2 (germline): SGDLS, YYNGEE. The CDR3 contains 15 residues. CDR3 DNA: TGTGCCAGCAGCGTATTAGCTGCGAACACCGGGGAGCTGTTTTTT. It codes for CASSVLAANTGELFF.

The CDR3 nucleotides are TGTGCCAGCAGGCCGACAAGTAAACACGAGCAGTACTTC. Its translation: CASRPTSKHEQYF. This chain joins TRBV27 and TRBJ2-7; D remains ambiguous. Trimming pared 6 bases from V and 5 bases from J, leaving 14 bases between. Germline assignment: CDR1 MNHEY and CDR2 SMNVEV (reference sequence). The CDR3 runs to 13 residues.

This chain links TRBV19 with TRBJ2-1; 7 bases map to TRBD2. V trimming: 7 bases; J trimming: 0 bases; junction bases outside the gene matches: 9. Germline values: CDR1 LNHDA, CDR2 SQIVND (reference sequence). The CDR3 has 16 amino acids. The CDR3 sequence: CASTGWEGNSYNEQFF. DNA of the CDR3: TGTGCCAGTACAGGGTGGGAGGGAAACTCCTACAATGAGCAGTTCTTC.

The rearrangement links TRBV7-3 to TRBJ2-3; 10 nucleotides line up with TRBD2. Germline CDR1 is SGHTA and CDR2 is FQGTGA. After removal of 0 bases from V and 3 bases from J, the junction contained 3 bases not matched to a gene. This CDR3 spans 16 amino acids. The CDR3, as DNA: TGTGCCAGCAGCTTAACTCCTAGCGGGGGAACAGATACGCAGTATTTT. This gives the protein CASSLTPSGGTDTQYF.

The chain joins TRBV18 to TRBJ1-2; possible D gene TRBD1, 6 bases. CDR3 length equals 15 residues. The germline gives CDR1 KGHSH, CDR2 LQKENI. V dropped 3 bases and J dropped 3 bases, with 14 bases sitting between them. The CDR3 nucleotides are TGTGCCAGCTCACCCCAGCGGGGGCTGGACTATGGCTACACCTTC. Its translation is CASSPQRGLDYGYTF. The variable domain in full, with the rest retrieved from reference TRBV18 and TRBJ1-2, is NAGVMQNPRHLVRRRGQEARLRCSPMKGHSHVYWYRQLPEEGLKFMVYLQKENIIDESGMPKERFSAEFPKEGPSILRIQQVVRGDSAAYFCASSPQRGLDYGYTFGSGTRLTVV.

The rearrangement uses TRBV5-4 and TRBJ1-1, with 9 positions matching TRBD1. Trimming removed 4 bases from V and 3 bases from J; junction bases left unmatched: 7. Germline CDR1 reads SGHNT; CDR2 reads YYREEE (reference sequence). CDR3 length: 15 amino acids. The CDR3 protein is CASSLTGGGDTEAFF. The CDR3 DNA follows: TGTGCCAGCAGCCTAACAGGGGGCGGAGACACTGAAGCTTTCTTT.

The genes are TRBV11-2 and TRBJ1-1; the D gene is possibly TRBD1 (5 bases). The CDR3 runs to 15 residues. Germline V lookup: CDR1 SGHAT, CDR2 FQNNGV. Trimming took 7 bases from V and 2 from J, leaving 17 bases between them. DNA for the CDR3: TGTGCCAGCACCTGGGGCCCAGGGAAAAACACTGAAGCTTTCTTT. Translating it yields CASTWGPGKNTEAFF.

The rearrangement uses TRBV9 and TRBJ1-6; unclear D gene. V lost 0 bases to trimming and J lost 6 bases, with 10 bases between them. Germline V gene lookup returns CDR1 SGDLS and CDR2 YYNGEE. The CDR3 is 15 amino acids. The CDR3 bases are TGTGCCAGCAGCGTAGGGGCAGTATCTAATTCACCCCTCCACTTT. It encodes CASSVGAVSNSPLHF.

The V gene is TRBV6-5, the J gene TRBJ2-5, with D tentatively TRBD2 (7 bases). Germline CDR1 and CDR2: MNHEY and SVGAGI. There are 14 residues in the CDR3. V shed 8 bases and J shed 4 bases, with 17 bases lying between them. CDR3 sequence reads: CASGSWGGGETQYF. CDR3 DNA sequence: TGTGCCAGCGGCTCGTGGGGAGGGGGAGAGACCCAGTACTTC.

The chain couples TRBV11-2 to TRBJ1-1, with 7 bases fitting TRBD1. Losses at the gene ends were 6 bases for V and 4 bases for J; bases not matched to a gene: 5. The CDR3 consists of 13 residues. Germline assignment: CDR1 SGHAT and CDR2 FQNNGV. CDR3 bases: TGTGCCAGCAGTCTGGACAGGACCACTGAAGCTTTCTTT. Amino acid sequence: CASSLDRTTEAFF.

The rearrangement uses TRBV5-6 and TRBJ2-5; 10 nucleotides line up with TRBD1. Germline assignment: CDR1 SGHDT and CDR2 YYEEEE. V gave up 1 base and J gave up 3 bases; unmatched junction bases: 6. This CDR3 is 16 amino acids long. The CDR3 reads CASSLIGQGGEETQYF. CDR3 sequence (DNA): TGTGCCAGCAGCTTGATAGGACAGGGGGGAGAAGAGACCCAGTACTTC.

The CDR3, as DNA: TGTGCCAGTAGGTATGATCTAACAGGGGGCACTGAAGCTTTCTTT. This sequence encodes CASRYDLTGGTEAFF. V and J are TRBV19 and TRBJ1-1, with 8 bases identical to TRBD1. Unmatched junction bases numbered 10, after V lost 6 bases and J lost 4 bases. Germline V lookup: CDR1 LNHDA, CDR2 SQIVND (reference sequence). The CDR3 runs 15 residues.

The table lists this clone with a few counts. The chain carries TRBV19 and TRBJ1-1; TRBD1 matches at 8 bases. Germline V CDR1 and CDR2: LNHDA, SQIVND (reference sequence). This CDR3 region has 15 residues. The V and J ends lost 3 bases and 4 bases, in that order; junction bases with no gene match: 7. DNA for the CDR3: TGTGCCAGTAGTATTGGGCAGGGGGCGTCCACTGAAGCTTTCTTT. It specifies CASSIGQGASTEAFF.

The chain joins TRBV27 to TRBJ2-1, with 7 positions matching TRBD2. Looked up from germline, CDR1 is MNHEY and CDR2 is SMNVEV (reference sequence). The V gene end was trimmed by 4 bases and the J gene end by 7 bases; junction bases not matched to a gene: 7. This CDR3 spans 14 amino acids. The DNA for the CDR3 is TGTGCCAGCAGTTGGGGACTATTGGGGAATGAGCAGTTCTTC. It translates to CASSWGLLGNEQFF.

V is TRBV10-2 and J is TRBJ1-1; D is unresolved. Germline V gene data show CDR1 as WSHSY and CDR2 as SAAADI. The CDR3 is 16 residues long. The V gene lost 3 bases and the J gene lost 1 base, with 15 bases spanning the gap. DNA of the CDR3: TGCGCCAGCAGTGAAAGTATTGGTGGAGGGAACACTGAAGCTTTCTTT. It translates to CASSESIGGGNTEAFF.

The V call is TRBV6-1, the J call TRBJ2-1, with 13 positions matching TRBD2. The V segment lost 1 base and the J segment 4 bases; nucleotides outside the gene matches: 10. The CDR3 extends over 19 amino acids. Germline CDR1 reads MNHNS; CDR2 reads SASEGT. In DNA form, the CDR3 reads TGTGCCAGCAGTGAAGTTGGACTAGCGGGAGAATGGGGGTACAATGAGCAGTTCTTC. Translating it yields CASSEVGLAGEWGYNEQFF.

The rearrangement joins TRBV11-3 to TRBJ1-4; 7 bases agree with TRBD1. J lost 5 bases, V lost 2 bases, and 8 bases had no gene match. The CDR3 spans 16 residues. Germline-derived CDR1 and CDR2 are SGHNT and YENEEA. The CDR3 nucleotides read TGTGCCAGCAGCTTACCTACTGACAGGGAGAATGAAAAACTGTTTTTT. Translated: CASSLPTDRENEKLFF.

The V and J genes are TRBV6-1 and TRBJ1-5; D is unresolved. The CDR3 contains 16 residues. The germline V gene encodes CDR1 MNHNS and CDR2 SASEGT. V was clipped by 1 base and J by 3 bases, with 13 bases between them. CDR3 amino acids: CASSEGEGVYNQPQHF. Here the CDR3 DNA reads TGTGCCAGCAGTGAAGGGGAGGGAGTGTACAATCAGCCCCAGCATTTT.

V gene TRBV30 combines with J gene TRBJ2-1, with TRBD2 identical over 11 bases. V trimming: 3 bases; J trimming: 9 bases; junction bases outside the gene matches: 13. CDR3 length equals 16 residues. Per the germline V gene, CDR1 is GTSNPN and CDR2 is SVGIG (reference sequence). The CDR3 here is CAWSTRTSGSSSEQFF. CDR3 DNA: TGTGCCTGGAGCACTCGTACTAGCGGGAGCTCTAGTGAGCAGTTCTTC.

With regard to this clone: One end of the junction fails to match germline, which may point to a read error. The same CDR3 is also encoded by other DNA sequences in this sample. The V gene is TRBV6-1, the J gene TRBJ1-2, with 7 bases aligning to TRBD1. CDR3 length equals 15 residues. The germline CDR1 and CDR2 sequences are MNHNS and SASEGT. DNA of the CDR3: TGCGCCAGCAGTCCGAACCCCGACAGGGTCGGTGGCTACACCTTC. Its protein product is CASSPNPDRVGGYTF.

V usage is TRBV4-2 and J usage is TRBJ2-1; D gene unclear. Trimming pared 0 bases from V and 13 bases from J, leaving 16 bases between. The length of the CDR3 is 14 residues. CDR1 and CDR2 from the germline V gene are LGHNA and YNFKEQ. CDR3 sequence: CASSQERQSVAQFF. For the CDR3, the DNA is TGTGCCAGCAGCCAAGAAAGACAATCGGTGGCCCAGTTCTTC.

This chain links TRBV6-1 with TRBJ1-2; weak D call: TRBD1 (6 bases). The ends were cut back, 8 bases at V and 8 bases at J, with 15 bases in the middle. This CDR3 is built from 12 residues. From germline, CDR1 is MNHNS and CDR2 SASEGT. The CDR3 protein is CASVRNRVGYTF. CDR3 coding DNA: TGTGCCAGCGTTAGGAACAGGGTAGGCTACACCTTC.

V and J are TRBV18 and TRBJ2-7; TRBD2 might be the D (6 bases). The CDR3 runs 14 residues. Trimming took off 6 bases at V and 0 bases at J, with 12 bases between the two ends. Germline V gives CDR1 KGHSH, CDR2 LQKENI. The CDR3 loop is CASSPEGSSYEQYV. CDR3 coding DNA: TGTGCCAGCTCCCCGGAGGGCAGCTCCTACGAGCAGTACGTC.

Turning to this clone: The identical CDR3 is also encoded by other nucleotide sequences in the sample. V is TRBV5-1 and J is TRBJ2-5, with 9 bases aligning to TRBD2. V shed 2 bases and J 1 base; nucleotides not matched to a gene: 0. This CDR3 region has 14 residues. Germline assignment: CDR1 SGHRS and CDR2 YFSETQ. CDR3 sequence (DNA): TGCGCCAGCAGCTTAGCGGGGGGCCAAGAGACCCAGTACTTC. Protein product: CASSLAGGQETQYF.

This chain connects TRBV28 to TRBJ2-7; 7 nucleotides line up with TRBD1. The CDR3 has 13 amino acids. Per the germline V gene, CDR1 is MDHEN and CDR2 is SYDVKM. Trimming removed 2 bases from V and 6 bases from J; junction bases left unmatched: 4. The CDR3 bases are TGTGCCAGCAGTTTAAGGGCAGGGGGCGAGCAGTACGTC. Translated, it gives CASSLRAGGEQYV.

The chain links TRBV7-7 to TRBJ2-1; no definite D call. The CDR3 is 13 amino acids. Trimming cost V 0 bases and J 5 bases, with 5 bases left between them. CDR1 and CDR2 from the germline V gene are SSHAT and FNYEAQ (reference sequence). CDR3 DNA sequence: TGTGCCAGCAGCTTAGCAGAGGACAATGAGCAGTTCTTC. Translating gives CASSLAEDNEQFF.